This T cell receptor (beta chain) was observed in a study of T cell responses to AZD1222 COVID-19 vaccine. General study findings and limits: Only a handful of AZD1222 recipients, six or seven in all, had baseline seropositivity. Vaccine-associated CD4 TCRs ranged over spike, dominating at 160-218 and 743-854. The breadth and depth of Spike-specific TCRs increased once two AZD1222 doses had been given.

Produced via immunoSEQ multiplex PCR; TCRdb's table is partial and in-frame only. The sample records 100,000 to 150,000 clones, approximately 91% being singletons. This CDR3 has 18 amino acids. The germline V gene encodes CDR1 SNHLY and CDR2 FYNNEI. The V and J ends lost 4 bases and 3 bases, in that order; junction bases with no gene match: 9. Second-dose groups at about 4 or about 12 weeks were pooled. Turning to this clone: The antigen is not known.

The source was peripheral blood, collected 28 days after the second AZD1222 dose. The receptor was derived from an adult who received the AZD1222 COVID-19 vaccine. V is TRBV2 and J is TRBJ2-3; 14 bases match TRBD2. The CDR3 DNA sequence: TGTGCCAGCAGTGGGGGACTAGCGGGAGTGGTTTTTACAGATACGCAGTATTTT. Its protein is CASSGGLAGVVFTDTQYF.